One sample yielded the 26 T cell receptor beta chains listed below, sequenced in a study of long-term antiretroviral therapy in people with HIV. Survey-level resolution applied to immunoSEQ assay v3.0. The method was immunoSEQ multiplex PCR; TCRdb's version includes in-frame clones alone and lacks a portion of them. The sample has roughly 33,000 clones; 70% to 80% are singletons. The starting material was unsorted PBMCs, obtained 2 years after starting antiretroviral therapy. These TCRs come from a woman aged 45-65 years with HIV.

The V and J genes are TRBV27 and TRBJ2-3; D might be TRBD2 (5 bases). CDR1 and CDR2 (germline): MNHEY, SMNVEV (reference sequence). With 5 bases removed from V and 2 bases from J, the gap between germline ends came to 17 bases. The CDR3 is made up of 16 amino acids. The CDR3 nucleotides are TGTGCCAGCAGTCCCCCAGGAGCGGACTTCACAGATACGCAGTATTTT. This codes for CASSPPGADFTDTQYF.

This clone was detected once. The chain carries TRBV28 and TRBJ2-7, with D tentatively TRBD1 or TRBD2 (5 bases each). From germline, CDR1 is MDHEN and CDR2 SYDVKM. V dropped 4 bases and J dropped 9 bases, with 10 bases sitting between them. This CDR3 has 11 amino acids. CDR3 protein: CASSYGAVQYF. Written as DNA, the CDR3 is TGTGCCAGCAGTTACGGGGCTGTGCAGTACTTC.

The chain uses TRBV18 and TRBJ2-2; D call uncertain. The germline V gene encodes CDR1 KGHSH and CDR2 LQKENI. Between the trimmed V and J ends, which lost 3 bases and 1 base, there was a span of 12 bases. The CDR3 has 16 amino acids. This CDR3 is CASSPTDRWNTGELFF. CDR3 DNA: TGTGCCAGCTCACCCACAGACCGGTGGAACACCGGGGAGCTGTTTTTT.

The chain uses TRBV7-9 and TRBJ2-3; TRBD2 agrees at 16 bases. CDR1 and CDR2 from the germline V gene are SEHNR and FQNEAQ (reference sequence). The CDR3 is made up of 17 amino acids. Trimming took 6 bases from V and 6 from J; bases not matched to a gene: 9. The CDR3 DNA reads as TGTGCCAGCAGATCCTGGGGGACTAGCGGGGGGGCGGATACGCAGTATTTT. This encodes CASRSWGTSGGADTQYF. The variable domain in full, completed from reference TRBV7-9 and TRBJ2-3, reads DTGVSQNPRHKITKRGQNVTFRCDPISEHNRLYWYRQTLGQGPEFLTYFQNEAQLEKSRLLSDRFSAERPKGSFSTLEIQRTEQGDSAMYLCASRSWGTSGGADTQYFGPGTRLTVL.

The chain recombines TRBV7-8 with TRBJ2-4, with 10 positions matching TRBD2. Germline loops: CDR1 SGHVS, CDR2 FQNEAQ. The CDR3 consists of 16 residues. V lost 3 bases, J lost 5 bases, and 7 bases stayed unmatched. Here the CDR3 DNA reads TGTGCCAGCAGCTTGGGGGACGGACTAGCGGAAAACATTCAGTACTTC. This sequence encodes CASSLGDGLAENIQYF. Drawing the rest from reference TRBV7-8 and TRBJ2-4, the complete variable domain is GAGVSQSPRYKVAKRGQDVALRCDPISGHVSLFWYQQALGQGPEFLTYFQNEAQLDKSGLPSDRFFAERPEGSVSTLKIQRTQQEDSAVYLCASSLGDGLAENIQYFGAGTRLSVL.

The chain carries TRBV6-1 and TRBJ1-1; D gene unclear. CDR1 and CDR2 (germline): MNHNS, SASEGT. V was shortened by 3 bases and J by 1 base, with 9 bases between the two germline ends. The CDR3 has 14 residues. CDR3 in amino acids: CASSDLSRNTEAFF. The CDR3 bases are TGTGCCAGCAGTGATTTAAGCCGGAACACTGAAGCTTTCTTT.

The rearrangement links TRBV7-6 to TRBJ1-5; possible D gene TRBD1, 5 bases. There are 14 residues in the CDR3. Per the germline V gene, CDR1 is SGHVS and CDR2 is FNYEAQ. V was cut by 0 bases and J by 5 bases, with 8 bases left in between. The CDR3 coding sequence is TGTGCCAGCAGCTTAGCGGGGGGGGATCAGCCCCAGCATTTT. This codes for CASSLAGGDQPQHF. The whole variable domain, filled in from reference TRBV7-6 and TRBJ1-5, reads GAGVSQSPRYKVTKRGQDVALRCDPISGHVSLYWYRQALGQGPEFLTYFNYEAQQDKSGLPNDRFSAERPEGSISTLTIQRTEQRDSAMYRCASSLAGGDQPQHFGDGTRLSIL.

The chain has TRBV5-3 and TRBJ1-1; no reliable D call. TRBV5-3 is labeled an ORF, and its function is uncertain. The CDR3 is 12 amino acids. V shed 0 bases and J shed 8 bases, with 8 bases lying between them. The CDR3 bases are TGTGCCAGAAGCTTGGTAAATGGGGAAGCTTTCTTT. Translation gives CARSLVNGEAFF.

This chain connects TRBV6-5 to TRBJ1-5; D is possibly TRBD1 (5 bases). V lost 6 bases to trimming and J lost 7 bases, with 16 bases between them. The CDR3 has 14 amino acids. Per the germline V gene, CDR1 is MNHEY and CDR2 is SVGAGI. The CDR3 region has the DNA TGTGCCAGCAGACAGGCCGCGGACGGGCAGCCCCAGCATTTT. Protein product: CASRQAADGQPQHF.

The chain couples TRBV13 to TRBJ2-4; 7 bases are a match to TRBD1. In germline, CDR1 is PRHDT, CDR2 FYEKMQ (reference sequence). V lost 2 bases to trimming and J lost 1 base; unmatched junction nucleotides: 2. The CDR3 is 15 amino acids. CDR3 sequence (DNA): TGTGCCAGCAGCTTAAGGGGGCACGCCAAAAACATTCAGTACTTC. Amino acids: CASSLRGHAKNIQYF.

This chain uses TRBV2 with TRBJ1-1, with 11 bases aligning to TRBD1. Losses at the gene ends were 4 bases for V and 5 bases for J; bases not matched to a gene: 9. There are 16 residues in the CDR3. The germline CDR1 and CDR2 sequences are SNHLY and FYNNEI. CDR3: CASSATRDRGTTEAFF. The CDR3 bases are TGTGCCAGCAGTGCAACTCGGGACAGGGGGACAACTGAAGCTTTCTTT. The full variable domain, rest sourced from reference TRBV2 and TRBJ1-1, is EPEVTQTPSHQVTQMGQEVILRCVPISNHLYFYWYRQILGQKVEFLVSFYNNEISEKSEIFDDQFSVERPDGSNFTLKIRSTKLEDSAMYFCASSATRDRGTTEAFFGQGTRLTVV.

The chain carries TRBV11-1 and TRBJ2-6; possibly TRBD1 for D (5 bases). Trimming pared 7 bases from V and 0 bases from J, leaving 10 bases between. The CDR3 has 15 amino acids. Per germline, CDR1 SGHAT and CDR2 FQDESV (reference sequence). CDR3 nucleotide sequence: TGTGCCAGCAACACAGGCCACTCTGGGGCCAACGTCCTGACTTTC. This translates into CASNTGHSGANVLTF. The variable domain in full, with the rest retrieved from reference TRBV11-1 and TRBJ2-6, is EAEVAQSPRYKITEKSQAVAFWCDPISGHATLYWYRQILGQGPELLVQFQDESVVDDSQLPKDRFSAERLKGVDSTLKIQPAELGDSAMYLCASNTGHSGANVLTFGAGSRLTVL.

This chain connects TRBV5-6 to TRBJ1-6; TRBD1 matches 12 bases. This CDR3 contains 15 residues. Trimming took 3 bases from V and 13 from J; bases not matched to a gene: 8. From germline, CDR1 is SGHDT and CDR2 YYEEEE. CDR3 amino acids: CASSWAGTGGLPLHF. As DNA, the CDR3 is TGTGCCAGCAGCTGGGCCGGGACAGGGGGCCTGCCCCTCCACTTT.

This chain links TRBV5-4 with TRBJ1-2; D perhaps matches TRBD1 (5 bases). The germline CDR1 and CDR2 sequences are SGHNT and YYREEE (reference sequence). The length of the CDR3 is 13 residues. Trimming cost V 0 bases and J 3 bases, with 6 bases left between them. CDR3 sequence: CASSLEGHYGYTF. CDR3 DNA sequence: TGTGCCAGCAGCTTGGAGGGGCACTATGGCTACACCTTC. The entire variable domain, with the rest obtained from reference TRBV5-4 and TRBJ1-2, is as follows: ETGVTQSPTHLIKTRGQQVTLRCSSQSGHNTVSWYQQALGQGPQFIFQYYREEENGRGNFPPRFSGLQFPNYSSELNVNALELDDSALYLCASSLEGHYGYTFGSGTRLTVV.

This rearrangement joins TRBV18 to TRBJ1-2; 9 bases align to TRBD1. Germline-derived CDR1 and CDR2 are KGHSH and LQKENI. The V and J ends lost 4 bases and 3 bases, in that order; junction bases with no gene match: 6. This CDR3 region has 15 residues. CDR3 sequence (DNA): TGTGCCAGCTCACTACCGGGACAGGGAGACTATGGCTACACCTTC. It specifies CASSLPGQGDYGYTF.

The V call is TRBV4-1, the J call TRBJ1-1, with TRBD1 matching over 7 bases. Germline lookup yields CDR1 MGHRA and CDR2 YSYEKL. The V segment lost 4 bases and the J segment 0 bases; nucleotides outside the gene matches: 8. The CDR3 sequence is 16 residues long. CDR3 region: CASSPQGGEMNTEAFF. The CDR3 nucleotides read TGCGCCAGCAGCCCCCAAGGGGGCGAAATGAACACTGAAGCTTTCTTT.

The chain recombines TRBV14 with TRBJ1-3, with D uncertain. The germline gives CDR1 SGHDN, CDR2 FVKESK. The CDR3 has 15 residues. Deletions cut 1 base from V and 1 base from J, with 8 bases between. The CDR3, as DNA: TGTGCCAGCAGCCAAGTAAAAGGGTCTGGAAACACCATATATTTT. Translated, it gives CASSQVKGSGNTIYF.

The V call is TRBV18, the J call TRBJ2-4; TRBD2 might be the D (5 bases). Germline loops: CDR1 KGHSH, CDR2 LQKENI. Trimming pared 3 bases from V and 2 bases from J, leaving 11 bases between. This CDR3 has 15 amino acids. CDR3 region: CASSPPGSTKNIQYF. The CDR3, as DNA: TGTGCCAGCTCACCCCCGGGGTCGACCAAAAACATTCAGTACTTC.

This clone was counted a single time. The V and J genes are TRBV4-2 and TRBJ1-6; D not certain. This CDR3 has 13 amino acids. V was shortened by 3 bases and J by 8 bases, with 8 bases between the two germline ends. Germline V CDR1 and CDR2: LGHNA, YNFKEQ. The CDR3 bases are TGTGCCAGCAGCCAGGATGATTATTCACCCCTCCACTTT. It specifies CASSQDDYSPLHF.

The table lists this clone with a few counts. This chain links TRBV5-1 with TRBJ1-6; 8 nucleotides agree with TRBD1. Trimming at V came to 3 bases and at J to 10 bases, leaving 12 bases not matched to a gene. The CDR3 has 16 amino acids. CDR1 SGHRS and CDR2 YFSETQ come from the germline V gene. The CDR3 reads CASSSWTGKQNSPLHF. CDR3 sequence (DNA): TGCGCCAGCAGCTCTTGGACAGGGAAACAGAACTCACCCCTCCACTTT.

This CDR3 is CASSTPGHTFTGELFF. For the CDR3, the DNA is TGTGCCAGCAGTACCCCGGGACATACTTTCACCGGGGAGCTGTTTTTT. This rearrangement joins TRBV27 to TRBJ2-2; D is possibly TRBD1 (6 bases). Germline V gene data show CDR1 as MNHEY and CDR2 as SMNVEV (reference sequence). The CDR3 is made up of 16 amino acids. The ends were cut back, 5 bases at V and 4 bases at J, with 17 bases in the middle.

The chain has TRBV7-9 and TRBJ2-2, with D possibly being TRBD2 (6 bases). The CDR3 length is 15 residues. Looked up from germline, CDR1 is SEHNR and CDR2 is FQNEAQ (reference sequence). V was pared by 2 bases and J by 4 bases, with 11 bases between. The CDR3 spells CASSLLPGVTGELFF. DNA of the CDR3: TGTGCCAGCAGCTTACTCCCGGGGGTCACCGGGGAGCTGTTTTTT.

V gene TRBV5-1 combines with J gene TRBJ2-2; 11 bases align to TRBD2. Germline V gene data show CDR1 as SGHRS and CDR2 as YFSETQ. Trimming at V came to 4 bases and at J to 8 bases, leaving 10 bases not matched to a gene. This CDR3 comprises 16 residues. The CDR3 is CASSRIAGGPAGELFF. CDR3 in DNA: TGCGCCAGCAGCCGAATAGCGGGGGGGCCCGCTGGGGAGCTGTTTTTT.

This sequence joins TRBV14 and TRBJ1-3; unclear D gene. This CDR3 is built from 12 residues. The germline V and J ends were trimmed by 1 base and 2 bases, with 0 bases remaining between them. Germline V gene sequence: CDR1 SGHDN, CDR2 FVKESK. CDR3 residues: CASSQAGNTIYF. The CDR3 DNA reads as TGTGCCAGCAGCCAAGCTGGAAACACCATATATTTT.

Comments on this clone: The sample holds other DNA sequences that translate to the same CDR3. The V gene is TRBV7-9, the J gene TRBJ2-2, with a weak D call TRBD1 (5 bases). V gave up 4 bases and J gave up 4 bases, with 16 bases separating them. This CDR3 contains 16 residues. Looked up from germline, CDR1 is SEHNR and CDR2 is FQNEAQ (reference sequence). The CDR3 loop reads CASSSDQGVTTGELFF. In DNA, the CDR3 is TGTGCCAGCAGCTCCGACCAGGGCGTTACCACCGGGGAGCTGTTTTTT.

The V call is TRBV5-1, the J call TRBJ2-1; TRBD1 matches at 7 bases. With V trimmed by 5 bases and J by 0 bases, 8 bases remained unmatched. Germline V gene data show CDR1 as SGHRS and CDR2 as YFSETQ. The CDR3 has 16 amino acids. The CDR3 bases are TGCGCCAGCAGACCAGGGGGTATAAGCTCCTACAATGAGCAGTTCTTC. Translating gives CASRPGGISSYNEQFF.